This TCR beta chain derives from a study of blood T cell repertoires in COVID-19 (TCRdb year 2020). General notes on the study: Collaborator samples came from the United States, Italy and Spain and covered acute and convalescent phases of COVID-19. The material from the prospective study consisted of cDNA or gDNA derived from T cells, B-cell-depleted T cells, or PBMCs. Subjects who had been exposed to COVID-19, were actively infected with it, or had recovered from it provided the deeply sampled blood TCRbeta repertoires that made up the dataset. The repertoires were released in a freely available public database intended as a resource for research on the immune response to SARS-CoV-2. Samples came from the ongoing ImmuneRACE study (first 160 participants) plus 1,254 subjects from 6 global collaborators. A de-identified subject ID, COVID-19 status, age in years and sex were almost always included in the sample metadata. Where HLA class I and class II types were available, the types were taken from metadata supplied by the sample provider, not from assay-based typing.

About this clone itself: No antigen is known for it. No qualities accompany the bases; no much larger clone lies one base away.

Trimming costs V 4 bases and J 3 bases, and their ends lie 11 bases apart. CDR1 and CDR2, per the germline V gene (reference sequence), are SGHNT and YYREEE. Its CDR3 holds 13 amino acids, cysteine through phenylalanine. Just the 39-base CDR3 DNA is kept, in frame starting at base 1. Results the study describes overall, beyond this receptor: The amount of clinical and demographic metadata varied by source and participant and was provided uncurated.

The immunoSEQ Assay, a bias-controlled multiplex PCR, was used to amplify TCRbeta CDR3 regions from genomic DNA. In the original analysis: The number of nucleated cells in each sample was estimated by amplification of reference gene primers within the assay. To quantify the absolute abundance of each unique TCRbeta CDR3 rearrangement, sequence reads were collapsed and filtered. For each sample, productive Simpson clonality was calculated as the square root of Simpson's diversity index over productive rearrangements. TCRdb holds this immuneACCESS table with in-frame rearrangements only. Some clones are missing; in checked studies, unresolved V genes explain under half, and the rest has no known cause. For V, J and clone size, that table is used; D and trimming come from the DNA. This sample holds about 210,000 clones; more than 70% were observed only once. The top ten clones comprise about 13% of the sample.

Each collaborating institution followed its own protocols to collect whole blood in K2EDTA tubes. For TCRbeta analysis, collaborators shipped samples in one of three forms: frozen whole blood, isolated PBMCs, or DNA extracted from either of those sample types. This receptor was obtained from a human donor in a cohort sampled during active COVID-19. The sample was peripheral blood. The V and J genes are TRBV5-4 and TRBJ2-7; the D gene is perhaps TRBD1, from 6 matching bases. In nucleotide form, the sequence is TGTGCCAGCAGCGGACAGCTGGACTACGAGCAGTACTTC. Translated, this is CASSGQLDYEQYF.